The clone carrying this T cell receptor (beta chain) was observed a handful of times. The junction differs from germline at one of its ends, possibly a read error. Genomic DNA, serving as template, underwent TCR beta VDJ and CDR3 profiling. TCRdb reanalysed the reads using MiXCR and keeps one entry per CDR3 protein. Of about 420,000 distinct CDR3 sequences in the sample, around 68% were seen once. In germline, CDR1 is SQVTM, CDR2 ANQGSEA. CDR3 length equals 14 residues. This specimen belongs to a study of CD8+CD57+ T cells in acquired aplastic anemia. The chain links TRBV29-1 to TRBJ2-7; 10 bases match TRBD1. The sequence was collected from a human donor in good health, serving as a control. Sample: sorted CD4+, CD8+, or CD8+CD57+ T cells (not recorded which) from PBMCs. Here the CDR3 reads CSVEGQGVPYEQYF. In DNA, the CDR3 is TGCAGCGTCGAAGGACAGGGGGTTCCCTACGAGCAGTACTTC.